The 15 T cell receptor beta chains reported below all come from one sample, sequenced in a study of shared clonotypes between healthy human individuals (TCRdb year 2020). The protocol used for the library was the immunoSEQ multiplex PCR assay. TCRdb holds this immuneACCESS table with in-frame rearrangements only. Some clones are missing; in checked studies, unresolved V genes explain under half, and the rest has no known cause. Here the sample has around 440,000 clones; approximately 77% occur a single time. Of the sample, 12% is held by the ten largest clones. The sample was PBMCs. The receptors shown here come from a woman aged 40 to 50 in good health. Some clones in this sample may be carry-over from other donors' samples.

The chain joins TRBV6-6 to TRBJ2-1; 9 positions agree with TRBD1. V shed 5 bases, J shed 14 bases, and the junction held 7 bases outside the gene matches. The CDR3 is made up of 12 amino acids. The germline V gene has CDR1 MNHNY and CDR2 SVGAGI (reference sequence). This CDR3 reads CASSGDGTGKFF. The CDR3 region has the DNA TGTGCCAGCAGTGGGGATGGGACAGGGAAGTTCTTC.

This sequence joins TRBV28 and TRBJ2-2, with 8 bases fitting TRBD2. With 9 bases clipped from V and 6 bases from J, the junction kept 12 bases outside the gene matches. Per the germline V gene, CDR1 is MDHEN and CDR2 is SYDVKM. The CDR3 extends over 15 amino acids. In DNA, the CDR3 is TGTGCCAGTACTCTCGGGAGGGCCCGATCCGGGGAGCTGTTTTTT. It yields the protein CASTLGRARSGELFF.

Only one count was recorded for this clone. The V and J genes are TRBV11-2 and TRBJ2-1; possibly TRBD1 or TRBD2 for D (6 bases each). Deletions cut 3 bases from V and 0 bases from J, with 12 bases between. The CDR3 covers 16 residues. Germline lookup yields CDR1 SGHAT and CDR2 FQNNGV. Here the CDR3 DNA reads TGTGCCAGCAGCTTGGGGGCCGGGAGCTCCTACAATGAGCAGTTCTTC. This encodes CASSLGAGSSYNEQFF.

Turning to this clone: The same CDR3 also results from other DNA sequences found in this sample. CDR3 sequence (DNA): TGTGCCAGCAGCGTAGGAGGGGGGAATCAGCCCCAGCATTTT. Residues: CASSVGGGNQPQHF. The chain is built from TRBV9 and TRBJ1-5; tentative D call: TRBD1 (6 bases). This CDR3 region has 14 residues. CDR1 is SGDLS and CDR2 is YYNGEE in the germline V gene. Trimming cost V 0 bases and J 4 bases, with 8 bases left between them.

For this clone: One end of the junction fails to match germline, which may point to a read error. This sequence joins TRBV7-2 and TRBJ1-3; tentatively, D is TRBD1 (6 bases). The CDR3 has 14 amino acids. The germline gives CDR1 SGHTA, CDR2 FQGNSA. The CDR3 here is CAGSVGGSGSTIYF. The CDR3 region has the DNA TGTGCCGGCAGTGTAGGGGGTAGTGGAAGCACCATATATTTT.

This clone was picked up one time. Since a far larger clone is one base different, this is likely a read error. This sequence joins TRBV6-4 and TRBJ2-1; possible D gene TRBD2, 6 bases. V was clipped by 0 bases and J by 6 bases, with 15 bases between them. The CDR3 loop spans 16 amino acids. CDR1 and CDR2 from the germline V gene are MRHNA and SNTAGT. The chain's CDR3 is CASSDSDSGDCNEQFF. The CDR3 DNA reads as TGTGCCAGCAGTGACTCGGATAGCGGAGACTGCAATGAGCAGTTCTTC.

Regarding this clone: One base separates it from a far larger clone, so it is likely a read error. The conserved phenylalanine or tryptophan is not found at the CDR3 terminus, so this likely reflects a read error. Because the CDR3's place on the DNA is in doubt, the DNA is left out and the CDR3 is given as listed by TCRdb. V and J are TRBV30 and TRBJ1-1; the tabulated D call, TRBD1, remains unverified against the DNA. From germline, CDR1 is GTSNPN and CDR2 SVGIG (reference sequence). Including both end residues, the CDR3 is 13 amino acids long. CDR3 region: CAWEGKRTGKASL.

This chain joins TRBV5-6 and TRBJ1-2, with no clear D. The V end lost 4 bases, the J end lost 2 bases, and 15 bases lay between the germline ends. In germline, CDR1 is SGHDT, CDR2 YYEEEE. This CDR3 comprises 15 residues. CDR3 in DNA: TGTGCCAGCAGCCCACTCCACAATCCGAACTATGGCTACACCTTC. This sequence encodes CASSPLHNPNYGYTF.

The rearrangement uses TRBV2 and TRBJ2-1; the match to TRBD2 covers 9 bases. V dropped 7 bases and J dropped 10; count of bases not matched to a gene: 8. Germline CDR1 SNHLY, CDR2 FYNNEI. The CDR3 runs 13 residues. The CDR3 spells CASISGRLREQFF. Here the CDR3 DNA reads TGTGCCAGCATTAGCGGGAGACTTCGAGAGCAGTTCTTC.

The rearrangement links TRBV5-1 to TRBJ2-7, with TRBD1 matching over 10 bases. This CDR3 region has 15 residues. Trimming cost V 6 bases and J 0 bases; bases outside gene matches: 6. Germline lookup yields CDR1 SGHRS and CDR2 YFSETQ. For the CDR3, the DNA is TGCGCCAGCAACGTGGGGGACAGGGGCTCCTACGAGCAGTACTTC. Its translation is CASNVGDRGSYEQYF.

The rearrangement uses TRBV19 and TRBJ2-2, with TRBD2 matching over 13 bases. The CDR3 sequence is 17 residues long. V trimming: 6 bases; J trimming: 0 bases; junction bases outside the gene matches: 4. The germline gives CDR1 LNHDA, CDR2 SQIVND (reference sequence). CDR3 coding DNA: TGTGCCAGTAGCCGGGGACTAGCGGGGACGAACACCGGGGAGCTGTTTTTT. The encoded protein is CASSRGLAGTNTGELFF.

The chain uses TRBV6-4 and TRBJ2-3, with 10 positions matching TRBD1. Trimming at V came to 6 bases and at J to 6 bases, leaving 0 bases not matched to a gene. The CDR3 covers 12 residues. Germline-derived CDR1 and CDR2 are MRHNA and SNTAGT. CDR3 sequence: CASRGQGDTQYF. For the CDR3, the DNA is TGTGCCAGCAGGGGACAGGGGGATACGCAGTATTTT.

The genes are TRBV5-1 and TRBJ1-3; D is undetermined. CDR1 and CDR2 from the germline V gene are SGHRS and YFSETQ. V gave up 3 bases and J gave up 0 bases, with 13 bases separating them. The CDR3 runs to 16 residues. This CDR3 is CASSSNGVNSGNTIYF. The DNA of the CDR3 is TGCGCCAGCAGCTCCAATGGGGTGAACTCTGGAAACACCATATATTTT.

The CDR3 DNA is TGTGCCAGCAGCTTAGCTGTGAGTAGCGGTGGCTACGAGCAGTACTTC. It yields the protein CASSLAVSSGGYEQYF. This chain connects TRBV7-2 to TRBJ2-7; TRBD2 is a possible D gene (6 bases). Germline CDR1 and CDR2: SGHTA and FQGNSA. CDR3 length: 16 residues. Trimming cost V 0 bases and J 3 bases, with 15 bases left between them.

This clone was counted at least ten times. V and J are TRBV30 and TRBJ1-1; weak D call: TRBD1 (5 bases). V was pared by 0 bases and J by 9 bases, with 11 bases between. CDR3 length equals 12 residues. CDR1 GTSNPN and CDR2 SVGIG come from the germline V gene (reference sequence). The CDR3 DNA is TGTGCCTGGAGTGTACAGGAGGGAAAAGCTTTCTTT. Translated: CAWSVQEGKAFF. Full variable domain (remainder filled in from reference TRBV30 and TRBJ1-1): SQTIHQWPATLVQPVGSPLSLECTVEGTSNPNLYWYRQAAGRGLQLLFYSVGIGQISSEVPQNLSASRPQDRQFILSSKKLLLSDSGFYLCAWSVQEGKAFFGQGTRLTVV.